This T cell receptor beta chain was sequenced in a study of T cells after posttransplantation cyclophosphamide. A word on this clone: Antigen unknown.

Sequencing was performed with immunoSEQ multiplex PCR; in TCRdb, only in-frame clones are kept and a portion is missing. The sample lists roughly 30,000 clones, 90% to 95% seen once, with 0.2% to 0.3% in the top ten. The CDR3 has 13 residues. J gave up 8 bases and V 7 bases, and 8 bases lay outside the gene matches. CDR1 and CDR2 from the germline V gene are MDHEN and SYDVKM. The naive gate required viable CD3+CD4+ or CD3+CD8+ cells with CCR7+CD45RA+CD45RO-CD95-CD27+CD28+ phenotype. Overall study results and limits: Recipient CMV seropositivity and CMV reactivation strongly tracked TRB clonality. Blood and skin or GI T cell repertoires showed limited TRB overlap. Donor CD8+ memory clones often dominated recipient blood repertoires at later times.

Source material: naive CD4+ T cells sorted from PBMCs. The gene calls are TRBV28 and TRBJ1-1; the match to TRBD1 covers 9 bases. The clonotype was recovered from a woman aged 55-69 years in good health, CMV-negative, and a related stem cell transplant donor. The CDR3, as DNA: TGTGCCAGCAAAAAACAGGGGGCGCGAGAAGCTTTCTTT. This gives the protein CASKKQGAREAFF.